The 7 T cell receptor beta chains reported below all come from one sample, sequenced in a study of blood T cell repertoires in COVID-19. Assay: immunoSEQ multiplex PCR; the TCRdb copy retains only in-frame clones and omits some. The data hold 55,000 to 85,000 clones, with about nine tenths observed a single time. Material for sequencing was peripheral blood. Receptor source: a woman aged 18-35 years with acute or convalescent COVID-19.

This rearrangement joins TRBV6-4 to TRBJ1-1, with D possibly TRBD1 on 6 matching bases. Trimming took 8 bases from V and 6 from J, leaving 19 bases between them. Looked up from germline, CDR1 is MRHNA and CDR2 is SNTAGT. The CDR3 contains 14 residues. The CDR3 loop is CASGDRQPTPEAFF. CDR3 DNA sequence: TGTGCCAGCGGCGACAGGCAACCTACGCCTGAAGCTTTCTTT.

This clone was counted a few times. The chain couples TRBV5-4 to TRBJ2-1, with a tentative D call TRBD2 (6 bases). The length of the CDR3 is 16 residues. The V end lost 1 base, the J end lost 4 bases, and 15 bases lay between the germline ends. Germline V gene lookup returns CDR1 SGHNT and CDR2 YYREEE (reference sequence). The CDR3 nucleotides are TGTGCCAGCAGCTTGTATGCTCACGGGGGATACAATGAGCAGTTCTTC. Translation gives CASSLYAHGGYNEQFF.

The CDR3 sequence: CSVAPTGENTEAFF. CDR3 coding DNA: TGCAGCGTTGCCCCGACAGGGGAAAACACTGAAGCTTTCTTT. The chain is built from TRBV29-1 and TRBJ1-1; TRBD1 matches 8 bases. This CDR3 is 14 amino acids long. J gave up 2 bases and V 4 bases, and 6 bases lay outside the gene matches. Germline loops: CDR1 SQVTM, CDR2 ANQGSEA.

The chain combines TRBV11-2 with TRBJ2-1, with TRBD2 identical over 8 bases. The V gene end was trimmed by 10 bases and the J gene end by 0 bases; junction bases not matched to a gene: 5. Germline values: CDR1 SGHAT, CDR2 FQNNGV. CDR3 length: 14 amino acids. CDR3 sequence (DNA): TGTGCCACAAGACTAGCGAGCTCCTACAATGAGCAGTTCTTC. The encoded protein is CATRLASSYNEQFF.

The chain couples TRBV20-1 to TRBJ2-3; 8 bases agree with TRBD2. Germline V lookup: CDR1 DFQATT, CDR2 SNEGSKA (reference sequence). The trim removed 3 bases at V and 1 base at J, leaving 9 bases unmatched. CDR3 length equals 16 residues. CDR3 residues: CSASWFGRGGTDTQYF. The CDR3 DNA reads TGCAGTGCTAGTTGGTTCGGGCGGGGGGGCACAGATACGCAGTATTTT.

V usage is TRBV7-9 and J usage is TRBJ2-2; 12 positions match TRBD2. Trimming cost V 3 bases and J 5 bases; bases outside gene matches: 1. Germline-derived CDR1 and CDR2 are SEHNR and FQNEAQ (reference sequence). The CDR3 spans 15 residues. The CDR3 region is CASSLGTSGTGELFF. CDR3 coding DNA: TGTGCCAGCAGCTTGGGGACTAGCGGGACCGGGGAGCTGTTTTTT.

V gene TRBV5-1 combines with J gene TRBJ1-1, with D perhaps TRBD1 (5 bases). The CDR3 contains 14 residues. The germline CDR1 and CDR2 sequences are SGHRS and YFSETQ. Trimming removed 4 bases from V and 1 base from J, with 11 bases in between. CDR3 in amino acids: CASSPDGQNTEAFF. Here the CDR3 DNA reads TGCGCCAGCAGCCCTGACGGACAGAACACTGAAGCTTTCTTT.